Each of the 5 T cell receptor beta chains below was sequenced from the same sample in a study of blood T cell repertoires in COVID-19. Using immunoSEQ multiplex PCR, the repertoire was profiled, and TCRdb retains in-frame clones only, with some absent. Of 250,000 to 300,000 clones in the sample, approximately 90% were seen once. Sequencing used PBMCs or T cells enriched from blood (not recorded which). The receptor set was obtained from a young man who had recovered from COVID-19.

The table lists this clone with a few counts. This chain connects TRBV5-1 to TRBJ2-2, with a weak D call TRBD1 (5 bases). Germline CDR1 and CDR2: SGHRS and YFSETQ. CDR3 length equals 15 residues. Trimming left V 2 bases short and J 5 bases short, with 13 bases between. The CDR3 DNA sequence: TGCGCCAGCAGCTTTCAGGGCTCTGATACCGGGGAGCTGTTTTTT. This codes for CASSFQGSDTGELFF.

The chain links TRBV10-3 to TRBJ2-6, with D possibly being TRBD2 (6 bases). Germline CDR1 and CDR2: ENHRY and SYGVKD. This CDR3 comprises 13 residues. The V and J ends lost 11 bases and 0 bases respectively, with 8 bases between them. For the CDR3, the DNA is TGTGCCTCGGGGGACTCTGGGGCCAACGTCCTGACTTTC. Translating gives CASGDSGANVLTF.

The V call is TRBV30, the J call TRBJ2-6; the match to TRBD1 covers 9 bases. V was pared by 3 bases and J by 0 bases, with 6 bases of the junction left unmatched. The CDR3 covers 17 residues. From germline, CDR1 is GTSNPN and CDR2 SVGIG (reference sequence). CDR3 in DNA: TGTGCCTGGAGGTCCGGGACAGGGAGCTCTGGGGCCAACGTCCTGACTTTC. Its protein product is CAWRSGTGSSGANVLTF.

The chain employs TRBV30 and TRBJ2-2; TRBD2 is a possible D gene (6 bases). The CDR3 length is 16 residues. Per germline, CDR1 GTSNPN and CDR2 SVGIG (reference sequence). The ends were cut back, 3 bases at V and 7 bases at J, with 21 bases in the middle. This CDR3 is CAWSRYVAVNSGELFF. CDR3 in DNA: TGTGCCTGGAGCCGATATGTAGCGGTAAATAGCGGGGAGCTGTTTTTT. Using reference TRBV30 and TRBJ2-2 for the parts outside the CDR3, the full variable domain is SQTIHQWPATLVQPVGSPLSLECTVEGTSNPNLYWYRQAAGRGLQLLFYSVGIGQISSEVPQNLSASRPQDRQFILSSKKLLLSDSGFYLCAWSRYVAVNSGELFFGEGSRLTVL.

This chain uses TRBV3-1 (or the pseudogene TRBV3-2) with TRBJ1-5; D is unresolved. The V end was cut by 3 bases, the J end by 8 bases, with 14 bases between. The CDR3 length is 14 residues. The germline V gene has CDR1 LGHDT and CDR2 YNNKEL (reference sequence). The CDR3, as DNA: TGTGCCAGCAGCCAGGGGTCTTTAGCGGAGCCCCAGCATTTT. Its protein is CASSQGSLAEPQHF.